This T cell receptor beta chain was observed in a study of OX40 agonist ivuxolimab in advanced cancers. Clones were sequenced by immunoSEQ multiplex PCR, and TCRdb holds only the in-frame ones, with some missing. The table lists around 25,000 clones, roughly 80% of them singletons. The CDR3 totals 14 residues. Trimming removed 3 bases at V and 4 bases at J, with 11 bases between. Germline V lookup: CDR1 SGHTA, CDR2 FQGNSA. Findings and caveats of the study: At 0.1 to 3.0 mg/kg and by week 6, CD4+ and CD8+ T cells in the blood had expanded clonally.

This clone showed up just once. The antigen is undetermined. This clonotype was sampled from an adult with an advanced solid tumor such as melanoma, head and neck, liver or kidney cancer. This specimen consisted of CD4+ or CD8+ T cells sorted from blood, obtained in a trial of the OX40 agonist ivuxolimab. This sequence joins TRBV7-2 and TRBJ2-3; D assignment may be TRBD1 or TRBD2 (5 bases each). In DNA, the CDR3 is TGTGCCAGCAGCTTGGGGGTGTTCGCAGATACGCAGTATTTT. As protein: CASSLGVFADTQYF.